This T cell receptor (beta chain) comes out of a study of T cells in Graves' hyperthyroidism and ophthalmopathy. This clonotype appeared many times. The antigen remains undetermined. 9.5 to 10 ml fresh peripheral blood yielded the PBMCs. The CDR3 sequence is 16 residues long. Unmatched junction bases numbered 10, after V lost 1 base and J lost 4 bases. Germline CDR1 LNHNV, CDR2 YYDKDF (reference sequence). Study-wide points: A 13 V-J signature model discriminated ophthalmopathy versus stable hyperthyroidism. Most thyroid-expanded clonotypes above 0.001 were also found in blood.

The investigators amplified TCR beta CDR3 regions from RNA transcripts. The TCR CDR3 was amplified in a first-round RT-PCR using the HTBI primer set. TCRdb called the multiplex PCR reads again in MiXCR, with one record for every CDR3 protein. This table has fewer than 650,000 distinct CDR3 sequences, about 15% appearing once. This clonotype was sampled from a woman aged 25 to 39 with Graves' hyperthyroidism that later progressed to Graves' ophthalmopathy. The genes are TRBV15 and TRBJ2-7, with TRBD2 identical over 7 bases. The source material was blood. The CDR3 loop is CATSRGGGGGRYEQYF. Here the CDR3 DNA reads TGTGCCACCAGCAGAGGTGGGGGGGGTGGAAGGTACGAGCAGTACTTC.